Each of the 28 T cell receptor beta chains below was sequenced from the same sample in a study of identical twins. TCRdb processed the 5' RACE reads anew with MiXCR; each CDR3 protein has one entry. The table records around 1.7 million distinct CDR3 sequences, 25% to 35% of them present only once. Material: cord blood. Receptors were obtained from a newborn girl in good health.

Of note for this clonotype: The CDR3 end shows no conserved phenylalanine or tryptophan, and so a read error is likely. This chain joins TRBV20-1 and TRBJ2-1; TRBD2 matches 11 bases. Germline values: CDR1 DFQATT, CDR2 SNEGSKA (reference sequence). J lost 10 bases, V lost 6 bases, and 11 bases had no gene match. The CDR3 has 14 residues. This CDR3 reads CSARLAGKRWEQFL. CDR3 nucleotide sequence: TGCAGTGCCCGACTAGCGGGAAAGAGGTGGGAGCAGTTCTTA.

V is TRBV12-3 or TRBV12-4 and J is TRBJ2-7; the match to TRBD2 covers 7 bases. The CDR3 length is 14 residues. After removal of 6 bases from V and 4 bases from J, the junction contained 9 bases not matched to a gene. Here the CDR3 reads CASSAWGGRYEQYF. As DNA, the CDR3 is TGTGCCAGCAGCGCTTGGGGGGGGAGATACGAGCAGTACTTC.

Only a few counts were recorded for this clonotype. V is TRBV4-1 and J is TRBJ1-1, with D perhaps TRBD1 (6 bases). With 6 bases removed from V and 7 bases from J, the gap between germline ends came to 18 bases. This CDR3 contains 14 residues. Germline V CDR1 and CDR2: MGHRA, YSYEKL. In DNA form, the CDR3 reads TGCGCCAGCAGACCTAATCAGGGGAGGGGTGAAGCTTTCTTT. This translates into CASRPNQGRGEAFF.

The rearrangement uses TRBV24-1 and TRBJ2-1; 13 nucleotides match TRBD2. Germline CDR1 reads KGHDR; CDR2 reads SFDVKD. This CDR3 has 15 residues. V shed 5 bases, J shed 10 bases, and the junction held 7 bases outside the gene matches. The CDR3 nucleotides are TGTGCCACCAGTGCAGGGACTAGCGGGATGAACGAGCAGTTCTTC. It yields the protein CATSAGTSGMNEQFF.

To note about this clonotype: A much more abundant neighbour one base away suggests this may be a read error. This sequence joins TRBV12-3 or TRBV12-4 and TRBJ1-2, with TRBD1 matching over 7 bases. The CDR3 length is 12 residues. CDR3 region: CAGRPGGYGYTF. CDR3 DNA sequence: TGTGCCGGCAGGCCAGGGGGCTATGGCTACACCTTC.

The rearrangement uses TRBV20-1 and TRBJ2-2; D may be TRBD1 (6 bases). Germline values: CDR1 DFQATT, CDR2 SNEGSKA (reference sequence). Trimming cost V 3 bases and J 8 bases, with 13 bases left between them. This CDR3 is built from 13 residues. CDR3 sequence: CSASTGIAGELFF. Written as DNA, the CDR3 is TGCAGTGCTAGTACAGGGATCGCGGGGGAGCTGTTTTTT.

The chain links TRBV7-9 to TRBJ1-2; tentatively, D is TRBD1 (5 bases). Germline CDR1 SEHNR, CDR2 FQNEAQ (reference sequence). The CDR3 totals 15 residues. Trimming removed 1 base from V and 0 bases from J, with 9 bases in between. CDR3 protein: CASSLEGSANYGYTF. The CDR3 nucleotides are TGTGCCAGCAGCTTAGAGGGGTCCGCTAACTATGGCTACACCTTC.

This clonotype was picked up a small number of times. J is TRBJ2-3 and V is TRBV4-2, with 15 nucleotides matching TRBD2. The CDR3 is 16 amino acids. The germline CDR1 and CDR2 sequences are LGHNA and YNFKEQ. V shed 4 bases, J shed 6 bases, and the junction held 5 bases outside the gene matches. CDR3 bases: TGTGCCAGCAGCCCCCGGACTAGCGGGGGGGTGGATACGCAGTATTTT. Its protein product is CASSPRTSGGVDTQYF.

Concerning this clonotype: This clone may be a read error of a much larger clone one base away. This chain connects TRBV27 to TRBJ2-7; D is unclear. The CDR3 runs to 14 residues. Germline CDR1 is MNHEY and CDR2 is SMNVEV (reference sequence). With 5 bases removed from V and 0 bases from J, the gap between germline ends came to 11 bases. The DNA for the CDR3 is TGTGCCAGCAGTCCACTGGACGGCTCCTACGAGCAGTACTTC. Its translation is CASSPLDGSYEQYF.

The chain is built from TRBV4-1 and TRBJ2-6, with D possibly matching TRBD2 (7 bases). The V end was cut by 1 base, the J end by 3 bases, with 16 bases between. Germline CDR1 is MGHRA and CDR2 is YSYEKL. The length of the CDR3 is 18 residues. The CDR3 DNA reads TGCGCCAGCAGCCAAGCATCGGGGGGCGCGGGTGGGGCCAACGTCCTGACTTTC. This gives the protein CASSQASGGAGGANVLTF.

This rearrangement joins TRBV7-9 to TRBJ1-4; D remains unclear. Germline CDR1 SEHNR, CDR2 FQNEAQ (reference sequence). This CDR3 has 18 residues. The V gene lost 5 bases and the J gene lost 8 bases, with 27 bases spanning the gap. CDR3 nucleotides: TGTGCCAGCAGCCCCGTGGACCTTTCACTTAGGGTAGGCGAAAAACTGTTTTTT. Amino acids: CASSPVDLSLRVGEKLFF.

The rearrangement links TRBV28 to TRBJ2-5; 9 positions match TRBD1. This CDR3 has 15 residues. CDR1 is MDHEN, CDR2 SYDVKM, per germline. V shed 4 bases, J shed 5 bases, and the junction held 8 bases outside the gene matches. The CDR3: CASSSTPGQGETQYF. CDR3 bases: TGTGCCAGCAGTTCGACACCAGGACAGGGGGAGACCCAGTACTTC. The variable domain in full, completed from reference TRBV28 and TRBJ2-5, reads DVKVTQSSRYLVKRTGEKVFLECVQDMDHENMFWYRQDPGLGLRLIYFSYDVKMKEKGDIPEGYSVSREKKERFSLILESASTNQTSMYLCASSSTPGQGETQYFGPGTRLLVL.

The chain carries TRBV20-1 and TRBJ1-4; 8 bases are a match to TRBD1. This CDR3 spans 12 amino acids. With V trimmed by 6 bases and J by 6 bases, 3 bases remained unmatched. CDR1 is DFQATT and CDR2 is SNEGSKA in the germline V gene (reference sequence). CDR3 loop: CSAATGDEKLFF. The DNA of the CDR3 is TGCAGTGCCGCGACAGGGGATGAAAAACTGTTTTTT.

This chain's CDR3 is CASSSSRKSGANVLTF. In nucleotides, the CDR3 is TGTGCCAGCAGCAGTTCCCGGAAATCTGGGGCCAACGTCCTGACTTTC. The chain employs TRBV12-3 or TRBV12-4 and TRBJ2-6; D is unresolved. The CDR3 consists of 16 residues. Trimming removed 6 bases from V and 1 base from J, with 13 bases in between.

J is TRBJ1-2 and V is TRBV28; a possible D gene is TRBD1 (6 bases). V shed 5 bases and J shed 9 bases, with 13 bases lying between them. Per germline, CDR1 MDHEN and CDR2 SYDVKM. CDR3 length equals 12 residues. The CDR3 reads CASSPPGGRYTF. DNA of the CDR3: TGTGCCAGCAGTCCCCCGGGGGGCCGCTACACCTTC.

The chain carries TRBV6-6 and TRBJ1-1; 10 bases fit TRBD1. Germline V gene data show CDR1 as MNHNY and CDR2 as SVGAGI (reference sequence). With 6 bases clipped from V and 8 bases from J, the junction kept 6 bases outside the gene matches. This CDR3 has 13 residues. Here the CDR3 reads CASSAKDRGEAFF. CDR3 nucleotides: TGTGCCAGCAGCGCAAAGGACAGGGGGGAAGCTTTCTTT.

The chain is built from TRBV7-9 and TRBJ1-6; D may be TRBD1 (5 bases). The CDR3 has 15 residues. V lost 1 base and J lost 10, with 14 bases in between. The germline gives CDR1 SEHNR, CDR2 FQNEAQ (reference sequence). CDR3 protein: CASSLGAGSRSPLHF. For the CDR3, the DNA is TGTGCCAGCAGCTTAGGGGCAGGGAGTCGATCACCCCTCCACTTT. Variable domain in full (rest from reference TRBV7-9 and TRBJ1-6): DTGVSQNPRHKITKRGQNVTFRCDPISEHNRLYWYRQTLGQGPEFLTYFQNEAQLEKSRLLSDRFSAERPKGSFSTLEIQRTEQGDSAMYLCASSLGAGSRSPLHFGNGTRLTVT.

This rearrangement joins TRBV7-9 to TRBJ2-3; D is possibly TRBD2 (5 bases). The CDR3 covers 16 residues. Trimming took off 6 bases at V and 0 bases at J, with 16 bases between the two ends. Germline V gene data show CDR1 as SEHNR and CDR2 as FQNEAQ (reference sequence). CDR3 protein: CASSRSQRRSTDTQYF. The CDR3 coding sequence is TGTGCCAGCAGTCGGAGCCAGCGGAGAAGCACAGATACGCAGTATTTT.

A few counts support this clonotype. The chain employs TRBV7-9 and TRBJ2-7; no firm D call. The germline V gene encodes CDR1 SEHNR and CDR2 FQNEAQ (reference sequence). This CDR3 spans 13 amino acids. V was clipped by 10 bases and J by 7 bases, with 20 bases between them. In DNA form, the CDR3 reads TGTGCCATCGGCCAGGAATTGTACGATGAGCAGTACTTC. Its protein is CAIGQELYDEQYF. The whole variable domain, remainder taken from reference TRBV7-9 and TRBJ2-7, is DTGVSQNPRHKITKRGQNVTFRCDPISEHNRLYWYRQTLGQGPEFLTYFQNEAQLEKSRLLSDRFSAERPKGSFSTLEIQRTEQGDSAMYLCAIGQELYDEQYFGPGTRLTVT.

This clonotype was counted many times. V and J are TRBV4-2 and TRBJ2-7, with a tentative D call TRBD2 (5 bases). The V and J ends lost 6 bases and 2 bases respectively, with 14 bases between them. The CDR3 is 14 amino acids. Germline V gene data show CDR1 as LGHNA and CDR2 as YNFKEQ. The CDR3, as DNA: TGTGCCAGCAGTGGGGTTAATAGCGCCTACGAGCAGTACTTC. This gives the protein CASSGVNSAYEQYF.

This clonotype was picked up a small number of times. The chain has TRBV30 and TRBJ1-2, with D tentatively TRBD1 (6 bases). Per the germline V gene, CDR1 is GTSNPN and CDR2 is SVGIG (reference sequence). The ends were cut back, 5 bases at V and 4 bases at J, with 8 bases in the middle. The CDR3 sequence is 11 residues long. The CDR3, as DNA: TGTGCCTGGGGACAGTTCTATGGCTACACCTTC. This sequence encodes CAWGQFYGYTF.

This clonotype was seen ten or more times. J is TRBJ2-1 and V is TRBV10-3; the match to TRBD2 covers 12 bases. This CDR3 contains 15 residues. J was trimmed by 4 bases and V by 2 bases; bases with no gene match: 0. Germline lookup yields CDR1 ENHRY and CDR2 SYGVKD. DNA for the CDR3: TGTGCCATCAGTGAGACTAGCGGGAGGTACAATGAGCAGTTCTTC. This gives the protein CAISETSGRYNEQFF.

The rearrangement uses TRBV7-9 and TRBJ2-1; a weak D match, TRBD2 (6 bases). V was clipped by 6 bases and J by 2 bases, with 14 bases between them. The germline gives CDR1 SEHNR, CDR2 FQNEAQ (reference sequence). The CDR3 has 15 amino acids. This CDR3 is CASSLRRGAYNEQFF. CDR3 bases: TGTGCCAGCAGTTTACGGCGGGGCGCCTACAATGAGCAGTTCTTC.

This clonotype was seen repeatedly, ten times or more. Its ends do not fully match the called genes, so a read error is possible. The chain joins TRBV27 to TRBJ2-7; 10 bases are a match to TRBD2. Germline V gene data show CDR1 as MNHEY and CDR2 as SMNVEV (reference sequence). This CDR3 has 14 amino acids. CDR3 coding DNA: TGTGCCAGTAGTTCGGGACTAGCGACCTACGAGCAGTACTTC. This encodes CASSSGLATYEQYF.

The chain has TRBV12-3 or TRBV12-4 and TRBJ2-7, with 8 positions matching TRBD1. The ends lost 6 bases at V and 3 bases at J; junction bases unmatched: 7. The CDR3 runs 14 residues. The CDR3 DNA is TGTGCCAGCAGGGTGACAGGGGACGGCTACGAGCAGTACTTC. Translating it yields CASRVTGDGYEQYF.

This clonotype was counted many times. The J gene is TRBJ2-3, the V gene TRBV29-1; D is undetermined. Germline CDR1 is SQVTM and CDR2 is ANQGSEA. This CDR3 comprises 13 residues. The V and J ends lost 5 bases and 0 bases respectively, with 9 bases between them. The CDR3 sequence: CSVLTGSTDTQYF. CDR3 nucleotide sequence: TGCAGCGTTTTGACTGGTAGCACAGATACGCAGTATTTT.

This clonotype turned up a few times. The rearrangement joins TRBV9 to TRBJ2-5; 7 bases are shared with TRBD2. CDR1 is SGDLS, CDR2 YYNGEE, per germline. Trimming cost V 1 base and J 13 bases; bases outside gene matches: 13. This CDR3 comprises 14 residues. CDR3 in amino acids: CASSVLAVNNERYF. CDR3 DNA sequence: TGTGCCAGCAGCGTACTAGCGGTTAACAATGAGCGGTACTTC.

The chain couples TRBV20-1 to TRBJ2-3, with TRBD2 matching over 10 bases. Germline values: CDR1 DFQATT, CDR2 SNEGSKA (reference sequence). The CDR3 is made up of 14 amino acids. The J segment lost 4 bases and the V segment lost 6 bases, leaving 7 bases of the junction unmatched. The CDR3 DNA follows: TGCAGTGCCCCACTAAGCGGGAGGGCAGATACGCAGTATTTT. Amino acid sequence: CSAPLSGRADTQYF.